This TCR beta chain was sequenced in a study of blood T cell repertoires in COVID-19. Study context: Some COVID-19 samples were acute and others convalescent; all came from the United States, Italy and Spain.

V was clipped by 4 bases and J by 5 bases; unmatched bases: 11. Germline CDR1 is SGHDT and CDR2 is YYEEEE. This CDR3 comprises 16 residues. Here immunoSEQ multiplex PCR was the method, and the copy in TCRdb shows in-frame clones only, minus some. Of approximately 150,000 clones listed, about 89% are singletons. The specimen was peripheral blood. This chain links TRBV5-6 with TRBJ2-1; 8 bases line up with TRBD1. This sequence originates from a man older than 75 with acute or convalescent COVID-19. The CDR3 is CASSGDRNEWDNEQFF. CDR3 DNA: TGTGCCAGCAGCGGGGACAGGAATGAATGGGACAATGAGCAGTTCTTC.